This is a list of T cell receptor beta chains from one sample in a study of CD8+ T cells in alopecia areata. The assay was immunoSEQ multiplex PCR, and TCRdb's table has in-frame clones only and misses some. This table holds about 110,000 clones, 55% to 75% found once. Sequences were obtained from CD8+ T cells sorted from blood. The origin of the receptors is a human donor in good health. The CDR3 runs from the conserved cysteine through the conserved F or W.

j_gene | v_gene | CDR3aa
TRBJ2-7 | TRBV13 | CASSAAGQGPYEQYF
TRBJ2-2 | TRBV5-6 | CASSSELQGRDTGELFF
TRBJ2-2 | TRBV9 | CASSGGTGTGELFF
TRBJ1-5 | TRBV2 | CASGPGGVWNQPQHF
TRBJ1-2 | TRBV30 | CAWRGEGDYGYTF
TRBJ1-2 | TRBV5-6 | CASSLSGHYGYTF
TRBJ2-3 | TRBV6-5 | CASSGSGASADTQYF
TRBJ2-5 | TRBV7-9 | CASSLHLTEQETQYF
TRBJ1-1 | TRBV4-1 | CASSPNSVEAFF
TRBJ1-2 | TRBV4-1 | CASSHAEEGVWGYTF
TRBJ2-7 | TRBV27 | CASSLSGVYEQYF
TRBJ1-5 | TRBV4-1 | CASSQESGFQPQHF
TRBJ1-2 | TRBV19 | CASSIGGDGYTF
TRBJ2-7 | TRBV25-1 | CASSPISGFSYEQYF
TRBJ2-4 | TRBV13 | CASSQVVAKNIQYF
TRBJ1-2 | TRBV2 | CASSLTTTGNYGYTF
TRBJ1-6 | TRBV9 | CASSVGDRSSYNSPLHF
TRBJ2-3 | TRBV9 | CASSPGGGMFLYF
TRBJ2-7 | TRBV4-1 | CASSPHDRVGSYEQYF
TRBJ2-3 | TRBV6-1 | CASSEVSQTTDTQYF
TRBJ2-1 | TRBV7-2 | CASRRGVAGKNNEQFF
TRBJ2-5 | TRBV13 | CASMKGETQYF
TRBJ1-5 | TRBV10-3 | CAISESDGADQPQHF
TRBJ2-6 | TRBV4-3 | CASSQEGLAGSGANVLTF
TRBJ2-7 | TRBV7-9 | CASTRDRSSYEQYF
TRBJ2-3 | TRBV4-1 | CASSQRDRGGYTQYF
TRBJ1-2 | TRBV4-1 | CASSAGGDGYTF
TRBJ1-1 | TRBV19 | CASTPTGEMNTEAFF
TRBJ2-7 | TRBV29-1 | CSVEKTVGDGVEQYF
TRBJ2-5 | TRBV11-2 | CASSDRYQETQYF